This T cell receptor beta chain was sequenced during a study of blood T cells in healthy people across ages. General study points: Whereas aged donors had fewer naive CD4+ cells, long-lived donors had more of them and higher diversity.

This clonotype has at least ten counts. No antigen is known for it. This CDR3 comprises 16 residues. The V end was cut by 0 bases, the J end by 5 bases, with 17 bases between. From germline, CDR1 is SGHRS and CDR2 YFSETQ. Primers used in a second PCR of roughly 6 to 11 cycles were a sample-barcoded 5' primer and a J-beta primer mix. Each sample provided no less than 2.5 million CDR3-containing paired-end reads. MiXCR was run by TCRdb on the 5' RACE reads, yielding one entry per CDR3 protein. The repertoire holds more than 1.4 million distinct CDR3 sequences, with about 43% as singletons. Donor samples were obtained from healthy Caucasian individuals from Russia, aged 6 to 90.

This TCR derives from a woman aged 18-29 years in good health. The chain recombines TRBV5-1 with TRBJ2-5, with D perhaps being TRBD1 or TRBD2 (6 bases each). Sequenced material: blood. This chain's CDR3 is CASSLAPTSQGETQYF. The CDR3 coding sequence is TGCGCCAGCAGCTTGGCCCCCACTAGCCAGGGGGAGACCCAGTACTTC.